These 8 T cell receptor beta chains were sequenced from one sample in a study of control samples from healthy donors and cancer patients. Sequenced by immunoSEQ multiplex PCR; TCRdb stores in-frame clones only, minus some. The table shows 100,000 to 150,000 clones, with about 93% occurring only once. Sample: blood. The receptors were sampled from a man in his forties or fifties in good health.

The CDR3 reads CASGFENTEAFF. Written as DNA, the CDR3 is TGTGCTAGTGGTTTTGAGAACACTGAAGCTTTCTTT. The chain is built from TRBV12-5 and TRBJ1-1; D remains unclear. The CDR3 covers 12 residues. Between the trimmed V and J ends, which lost 3 bases and 1 base, there was a span of 3 bases. The germline V gene encodes CDR1 LGHNT and CDR2 FRNRAP.

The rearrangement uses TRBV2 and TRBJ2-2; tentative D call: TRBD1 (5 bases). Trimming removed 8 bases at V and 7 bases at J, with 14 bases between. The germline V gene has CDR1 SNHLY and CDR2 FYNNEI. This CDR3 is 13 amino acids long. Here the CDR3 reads CASEVGRHGELFF. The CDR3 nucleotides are TGTGCCAGCGAGGTGGGGCGACACGGGGAGCTGTTTTTT.

CDR3 region: CASSLATSGRTDTQYF. The CDR3 nucleotides read TGTGCCAGCAGCTTAGCAACTAGCGGGCGCACAGATACGCAGTATTTT. V usage is TRBV11-2 and J usage is TRBJ2-3; TRBD2 matches 9 bases. CDR1 SGHAT and CDR2 FQNNGV come from the germline V gene. The CDR3 consists of 16 residues. V dropped 1 base and J dropped 1; count of bases not matched to a gene: 3.

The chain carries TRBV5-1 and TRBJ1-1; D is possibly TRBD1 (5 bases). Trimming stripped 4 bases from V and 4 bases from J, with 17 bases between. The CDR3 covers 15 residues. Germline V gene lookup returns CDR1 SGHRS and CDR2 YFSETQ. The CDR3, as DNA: TGCGCCAGCAGCCCCAGCGGCAGGGAGACCACTGAAGCTTTCTTT. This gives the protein CASSPSGRETTEAFF.

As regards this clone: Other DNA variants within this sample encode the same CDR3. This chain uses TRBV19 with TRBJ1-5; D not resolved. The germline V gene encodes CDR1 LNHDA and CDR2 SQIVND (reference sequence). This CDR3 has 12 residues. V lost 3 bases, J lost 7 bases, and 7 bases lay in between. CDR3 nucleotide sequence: TGTGCCAGTAGTATCTTAGGACAGCCCCAGCATTTT. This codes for CASSILGQPQHF.

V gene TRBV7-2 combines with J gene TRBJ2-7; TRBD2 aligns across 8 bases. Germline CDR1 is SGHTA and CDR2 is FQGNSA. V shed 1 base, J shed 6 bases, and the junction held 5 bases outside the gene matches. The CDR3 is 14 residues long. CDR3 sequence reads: CASSLGLAGGEQYF. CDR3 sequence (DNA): TGTGCCAGCAGCTTAGGCCTTGCGGGGGGCGAGCAGTACTTC.

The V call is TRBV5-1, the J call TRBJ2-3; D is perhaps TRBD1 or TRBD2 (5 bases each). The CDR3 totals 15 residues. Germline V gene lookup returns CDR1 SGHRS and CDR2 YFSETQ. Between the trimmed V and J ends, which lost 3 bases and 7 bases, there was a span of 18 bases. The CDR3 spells CASSSGTSSVNTQYF. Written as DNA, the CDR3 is TGCGCCAGCAGCTCCGGGACCTCCAGTGTGAATACGCAGTATTTT.

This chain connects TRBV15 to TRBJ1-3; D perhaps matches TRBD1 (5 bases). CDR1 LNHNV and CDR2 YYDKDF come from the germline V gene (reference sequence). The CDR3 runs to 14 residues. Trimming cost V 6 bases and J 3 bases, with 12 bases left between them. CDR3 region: CATRVGGSGNTIYF. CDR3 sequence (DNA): TGTGCCACCAGAGTGGGGGGTAGTGGAAACACCATATATTTT.